The TCR beta chain described here comes from a study of sequential checkpoint blockade in melanoma. About the study: Under 95 pretreatment tumor DNA samples were TCRβ immunosequenced.

Clones were sequenced by immunoSEQ multiplex PCR, and TCRdb holds only the in-frame ones, with some missing. The sample yields about 18,000 clones, roughly 28% seen once. Noted treatment: randomized to nivolumab then ipilimumab (arm A) or the reverse (arm B). The table lists this clone with many counts. The CDR3 length is 14 residues. The germline V gene has CDR1 SGDLS and CDR2 YYNGEE. V lost 0 bases and J 1 base, leaving 7 bases between the germline ends. The rearrangement uses TRBV9 and TRBJ1-1; no reliable D call. The source of this sequence is a human donor with melanoma. The starting material was tumor tissue (inferred from file names), obtained from a patient given nivolumab and ipilimumab in sequence. CDR3 sequence reads: CASSVAPENTEAFF. In DNA, the CDR3 is TGTGCCAGCAGCGTAGCCCCCGAGAACACTGAAGCTTTCTTT.